Given below is one TCR beta chain in context. Its matching antigen is unknown. This specimen comes from a study of T cells expressing NK-cell markers. Looking at the study overall: Sorted CD3+CD56-NKG2C+, CD3+CD56+NKG2C+ and CD3+CD56+NKG2C- T cells supplied the TCR beta repertoires. Eight donors were sequenced, of whom seven were HCMV-seropositive, while the remaining one was HCMV-seronegative.

Germline V lookup: CDR1 DFQATT, CDR2 SNEGSKA (reference sequence). The CDR3 loop spans 12 amino acids. General study points: Topping the CD3+CD56-NKG2C+ fraction as well were these clonotypes, in a handful of donors.

Making the TCR beta cDNA relied on 5'RACE template switching with UMIs. From the 5' RACE reads, TCRdb lists one entry per CDR3 protein and no DNA. This sample's table reports about 160,000 distinct CDR3 sequences. J is TRBJ1-4 and V is TRBV20-1; without DNA, the TCRdb call of TRBD1 cannot be checked. The sample was blood T cells: a sorted CD56 or NKG2C T cell subset, CD4+ or CD8+ T cells, or bulk PBMC T cells (not recorded which). The receptor comes from a woman aged 18 to 75 in good health. CDR3 loop: CSGGAPGEKLFF.